This T cell receptor (beta chain) was identified during a study of T-cell memory formation after mild COVID-19. Trimming left V 5 bases short and J 5 bases short, with 9 bases between. The CDR3 is made up of 12 amino acids. TCRdb called the 5' RACE reads again in MiXCR, with one record for every CDR3 protein. Among about 110,000 distinct CDR3 sequences listed, approximately 17% were seen once. Sequenced: PBMCs or a T cell subset sorted from them (not recorded which). The chain carries TRBV12-3 or TRBV12-4 and TRBJ1-1; D is ambiguous. This receptor was identified in an adult woman who had mild COVID-19 (a few samples of this study predate the infection). Cell type and time point are not known. CDR3: CASSLGRTEAFF. The CDR3 DNA is TGTGCCAGCAGTCTAGGGAGGACTGAAGCTTTCTTT.